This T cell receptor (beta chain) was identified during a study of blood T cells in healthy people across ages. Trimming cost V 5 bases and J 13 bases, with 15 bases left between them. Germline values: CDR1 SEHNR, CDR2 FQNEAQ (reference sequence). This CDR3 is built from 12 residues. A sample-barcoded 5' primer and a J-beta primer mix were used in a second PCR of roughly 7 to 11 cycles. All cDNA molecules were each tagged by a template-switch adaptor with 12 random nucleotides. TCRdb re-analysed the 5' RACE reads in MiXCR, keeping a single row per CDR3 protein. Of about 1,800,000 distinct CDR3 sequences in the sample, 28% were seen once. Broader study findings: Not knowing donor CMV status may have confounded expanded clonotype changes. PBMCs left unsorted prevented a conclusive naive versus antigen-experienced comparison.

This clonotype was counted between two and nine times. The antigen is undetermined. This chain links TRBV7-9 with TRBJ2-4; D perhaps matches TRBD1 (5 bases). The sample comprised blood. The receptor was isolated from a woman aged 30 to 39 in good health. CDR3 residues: CASSRGRVEQYF. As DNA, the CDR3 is TGTGCCAGCAGCCGAGGCAGGGTAGAGCAGTACTTC.